The rows below give T cell receptor beta chains drawn from one sample of a study of blood T cell repertoires in COVID-19. Sequencing used immunoSEQ multiplex PCR; TCRdb keeps in-frame clones, though not all of them. The sample has around 240,000 clones, roughly nine tenths seen once. Sample: PBMCs or T cells enriched from blood (not recorded which). These receptors all come from a human donor in a cohort exposed to, infected with or recovered from COVID-19 (not recorded which). The donor label of this sample is uncertain. The CDR3 runs from the conserved cysteine through the conserved F or W. D genes are given only for firm matches. The size field is filled for only some rows; it gives once, few, many or a size class.

clone_size: .; d_call: .; v_call: TRBV5-1; j_call: TRBJ1-1; cdr3_aa: CASSLETGMNTEAFF; cdr3_nt: TGCGCCAGCAGCTTAGAGACAGGCATGAACACTGAAGCTTTCTTT
clone_size: .; d_call: TRBD1; v_call: TRBV19; j_call: TRBJ1-1; cdr3_aa: CATTQGSHYTEAFF; cdr3_nt: TGTGCCACAACACAGGGGTCCCATTACACTGAAGCTTTCTTT
clone_size: .; d_call: .; v_call: TRBV10-3; j_call: TRBJ1-2; cdr3_aa: CASQGEGPDGYTF; cdr3_nt: TGTGCCTCACAGGGCGAGGGGCCCGATGGCTACACCTTC
clone_size: once; d_call: TRBD2; v_call: TRBV7-8; j_call: TRBJ2-2; cdr3_aa: CASSLLTSGGPNTGELFF; cdr3_nt: TGTGCCAGCAGCCTTCTGACTAGCGGGGGCCCGAACACCGGGGAGCTGTTTTTT
clone_size: once; d_call: .; v_call: TRBV3-1/TRBV3-2; j_call: TRBJ2-7; cdr3_aa: CASSQVGGAYEQYF; cdr3_nt: TGTGCCAGCAGCCAAGTGGGGGGAGCCTACGAGCAGTACTTC
clone_size: .; d_call: .; v_call: TRBV7-9; j_call: TRBJ1-6; cdr3_aa: CASSLSRSSYNSPLHF; cdr3_nt: TGTGCCAGCAGCTTAAGCCGGAGCTCCTATAATTCACCCCTCCACTTT
clone_size: .; d_call: TRBD1; v_call: TRBV2; j_call: TRBJ1-1; cdr3_aa: CASSERVTQGKNTEAFF; cdr3_nt: TGTGCCAGCAGTGAAAGGGTAACACAGGGGAAGAACACTGAAGCTTTCTTT
clone_size: .; d_call: .; v_call: TRBV19; j_call: TRBJ2-7; cdr3_aa: CASSISAGRNEQYF; cdr3_nt: TGTGCCAGTAGTATTTCAGCAGGGCGGAACGAGCAGTACTTC
clone_size: once; d_call: TRBD1; v_call: TRBV2; j_call: TRBJ2-7; cdr3_aa: CASSFRQGSNHEQYF; cdr3_nt: TGTGCCAGCAGTTTTCGACAGGGTAGTAACCACGAGCAGTACTTC
clone_size: .; d_call: .; v_call: TRBV6-5; j_call: TRBJ2-7; cdr3_aa: CASSIGHYEQYF; cdr3_nt: TGTGCCAGCAGTATTGGACACTACGAGCAGTACTTC
clone_size: .; d_call: .; v_call: TRBV19; j_call: TRBJ1-1; cdr3_aa: CASSGPETERNTEAFF; cdr3_nt: TGTGCCAGTAGTGGACCTGAGACAGAAAGGAACACTGAAGCTTTCTTT
clone_size: .; d_call: TRBD1; v_call: TRBV15; j_call: TRBJ1-2; cdr3_aa: CATSRDLWTGKGSEGYTF; cdr3_nt: TGTGCCACCAGCAGAGATTTATGGACAGGGAAGGGCTCGGAGGGCTACACCTTC
clone_size: .; d_call: TRBD2; v_call: TRBV7-8; j_call: TRBJ2-3; cdr3_aa: CASKGLAGSASTDTQYF; cdr3_nt: TGTGCCAGCAAAGGACTAGCGGGGTCTGCTAGCACAGATACGCAGTATTTT
clone_size: .; d_call: .; v_call: TRBV4-2; j_call: TRBJ2-3; cdr3_aa: CASSQRRREEGLDTQYF; cdr3_nt: TGTGCCAGCAGCCAACGCCGAAGAGAAGAGGGACTGGATACGCAGTATTTT
clone_size: .; d_call: .; v_call: TRBV9; j_call: TRBJ2-1; cdr3_aa: CASSVEVRGPANEQFF; cdr3_nt: TGTGCCAGCAGCGTAGAGGTAAGGGGCCCGGCCAATGAGCAGTTCTTC